The 32 T cell receptor beta chains below all came from one sample that was sequenced in a study of PD-1 blockade in classical Hodgkin lymphoma. Each of the patients experienced relapse following autologous stem cell transplantation, and their brentuximab vedotin exposure differed. The data were produced by immunoSEQ multiplex PCR, yet TCRdb's version contains in-frame clones alone and is incomplete. Of roughly 70,000 clones listed, 65% to 75% are singletons. Specimen: peripheral blood mononuclear cells (PBMCs), collected before the second cycle of nivolumab. The receptor set was obtained from a human donor with classical Hodgkin lymphoma.

The V call is TRBV30, the J call TRBJ1-5; possibly TRBD1 for D (5 bases). CDR1 is GTSNPN, CDR2 SVGIG, per germline (reference sequence). V was pared by 0 bases and J by 8 bases, with 11 bases between. The CDR3 is made up of 13 amino acids. CDR3 in amino acids: CAWSVNRGEPQHF. DNA for the CDR3: TGTGCCTGGAGTGTAAACCGAGGGGAGCCCCAGCATTTT.

The rearrangement links TRBV28 to TRBJ2-7, with unresolved D. The CDR3 totals 12 residues. V lost 5 bases to trimming and J lost 0 bases, with 5 bases between them. Germline V gene data show CDR1 as MDHEN and CDR2 as SYDVKM. The CDR3 region has the DNA TGTGCCAGCAGTCTACTCTCCTACGAGCAGTACTTC. This sequence encodes CASSLLSYEQYF.

The chain is built from TRBV6-6 and TRBJ1-5; 9 bases are shared with TRBD1. The CDR3 sequence is 15 residues long. Germline V gene data show CDR1 as MNHNY and CDR2 as SVGAGI (reference sequence). The trim removed 7 bases at V and 3 bases at J, leaving 7 bases unmatched. The CDR3: CASNPQGAVNQPQHF. As DNA, the CDR3 is TGTGCCAGCAACCCACAGGGGGCGGTCAATCAGCCCCAGCATTTT.

V is TRBV2 and J is TRBJ2-1, with TRBD2 matching 10 bases. V trimming: 6 bases; J trimming: 15 bases; junction bases outside the gene matches: 5. The CDR3 contains 11 residues. In germline, CDR1 is SNHLY, CDR2 FYNNEI. The CDR3 nucleotides read TGTGCCAGCAGACTAGCGGGAAAGACGTTCTTC. Its protein product is CASRLAGKTFF.

In this sample, this clone is medium-sized. The chain carries TRBV4-2 and TRBJ2-7, with 10 bases lining up with TRBD2. J gave up 4 bases and V 0 bases, and 9 bases lay outside the gene matches. Germline values: CDR1 LGHNA, CDR2 YNFKEQ. The CDR3 totals 17 residues. The CDR3, as DNA: TGTGCCAGCAGCCAAGAAGCAGCTAGCGGGAGAGGGTACGAGCAGTACTTC. This encodes CASSQEAASGRGYEQYF.

The chain uses TRBV10-1 and TRBJ1-1, with D possibly TRBD1 on 6 matching bases. CDR3 size: 15 residues. The V end was cut by 6 bases, the J end by 5 bases, with 19 bases between. CDR1 and CDR2 (germline): WNHNN, SYGVQD (reference sequence). DNA for the CDR3: TGCGCCAGCAGCTCCGGGACAACGGTAACAACTGAAGCTTTCTTT. Translation: CASSSGTTVTTEAFF.

The chain combines TRBV27 with TRBJ2-5, with 11 bases aligning to TRBD1. CDR1 MNHEY and CDR2 SMNVEV come from the germline V gene (reference sequence). The CDR3 covers 16 residues. Trimming at V came to 6 bases and at J to 2 bases, leaving 8 bases not matched to a gene. CDR3 sequence reads: CASSEAGTGGQETQYF. For the CDR3, the DNA is TGTGCCAGCAGCGAGGCAGGGACAGGGGGTCAAGAGACCCAGTACTTC.

The V gene is TRBV5-1, the J gene TRBJ1-3; D is undetermined. From germline, CDR1 is SGHRS and CDR2 YFSETQ. Trimming took off 6 bases at V and 0 bases at J, with 19 bases between the two ends. The CDR3 covers 17 residues. CDR3 in DNA: TGCGCCAGCACCTCCCCGTGGGCCAGACCCTCTGGAAACACCATATATTTT. Amino acid sequence: CASTSPWARPSGNTIYF. The full variable domain, with the rest looked up from reference TRBV5-1 and TRBJ1-3, is KAGVTQTPRYLIKTRGQQVTLSCSPISGHRSVSWYQQTPGQGLQFLFEYFSETQRNKGNFPGRFSGRQFSNSRSEMNVSTLELGDSALYLCASTSPWARPSGNTIYFGEGSWLTVV.

Here the CDR3 reads CASSLGYGGNTDTQYF. CDR3 sequence (DNA): TGTGCCAGCAGCTTGGGATACGGCGGGAACACAGATACGCAGTATTTT. The chain recombines TRBV5-4 with TRBJ2-3; D is perhaps TRBD2 (6 bases). CDR1 SGHNT and CDR2 YYREEE come from the germline V gene (reference sequence). The CDR3 extends over 16 amino acids. V dropped 0 bases and J dropped 2 bases, with 13 bases sitting between them. Using reference TRBV5-4 and TRBJ2-3 for the parts outside the CDR3, the full variable domain is ETGVTQSPTHLIKTRGQQVTLRCSSQSGHNTVSWYQQALGQGPQFIFQYYREEENGRGNFPPRFSGLQFPNYSSELNVNALELDDSALYLCASSLGYGGNTDTQYFGPGTRLTVL.

As to this clone: The sample carries other DNA sequences with the same CDR3. The rearrangement joins TRBV11-3 to TRBJ1-1; no clear D. The V end was cut by 1 base, the J end by 7 bases, with 4 bases between. Per the germline V gene, CDR1 is SGHNT and CDR2 is YENEEA. CDR3 length: 11 residues. The CDR3 bases are TGTGCCAGCAGCTTAGGAGGTGAAGCTTTCTTT. The encoded protein is CASSLGGEAFF.

This clone was seen many times. The rearrangement uses TRBV6-6 and TRBJ2-1; TRBD2 matches 7 bases. CDR1 and CDR2 (germline): MNHNY, SVGAGI (reference sequence). With 5 bases clipped from V and 8 bases from J, the junction kept 9 bases outside the gene matches. The CDR3 is 14 amino acids. The CDR3 bases are TGTGCCAGCAGTCCGGGACTAAACCCCGATGAGCAGTTCTTC. This codes for CASSPGLNPDEQFF.

The V and J genes are TRBV6-6 and TRBJ1-1; D perhaps matches TRBD1 (5 bases). Germline V gene lookup returns CDR1 MNHNY and CDR2 SVGAGI (reference sequence). V lost 3 bases, J lost 3 bases, and 11 bases lay in between. The CDR3 spans 14 residues. CDR3 loop: CASSYLRVDTEAFF. CDR3 DNA sequence: TGTGCCAGCAGTTATCTCAGGGTGGACACTGAAGCTTTCTTT.

The count of this clone is one. The genes are TRBV19 and TRBJ2-3, with TRBD1 as a possible D gene (6 bases). V lost 6 bases to trimming and J lost 0 bases, with 13 bases between them. The CDR3 sequence is 15 residues long. Germline V gene data show CDR1 as LNHDA and CDR2 as SQIVND (reference sequence). The CDR3 sequence: CASSFRGASTDTQYF. The DNA for the CDR3 is TGTGCCAGTAGCTTCAGGGGTGCTAGCACAGATACGCAGTATTTT.

The chain combines TRBV4-1 with TRBJ1-5, with TRBD1 matching over 10 bases. Germline CDR1 and CDR2: MGHRA and YSYEKL. The V gene end was trimmed by 1 base and the J gene end by 4 bases; junction bases not matched to a gene: 7. The CDR3 has 17 residues. The CDR3 bases are TGCGCCAGCAGCCAAGGGACAGGGGGGGGTTTTAATCAGCCCCAGCATTTT. This codes for CASSQGTGGGFNQPQHF.

The V and J genes are TRBV5-6 and TRBJ2-5; TRBD2 matches at 15 bases. The CDR3 has 16 residues. Germline V gives CDR1 SGHDT, CDR2 YYEEEE. The ends lost 2 bases at V and 4 bases at J; junction bases unmatched: 3. The CDR3 reads CASSFGLAGGVETQYF. The CDR3 region has the DNA TGTGCCAGCAGCTTTGGACTAGCGGGGGGGGTAGAGACCCAGTACTTC. The variable domain in full, completed from reference TRBV5-6 and TRBJ2-5, reads DAGVTQSPTHLIKTRGQQVTLRCSPKSGHDTVSWYQQALGQGPQFIFQYYEEEERQRGNFPDRFSGHQFPNYSSELNVNALLLGDSALYLCASSFGLAGGVETQYFGPGTRLLVL.

This clone was recorded a few times. The chain links TRBV5-1 to TRBJ1-4, with 7 bases lining up with TRBD1. This CDR3 spans 16 amino acids. After removal of 4 bases from V and 7 bases from J, the junction contained 13 bases not matched to a gene. CDR1 and CDR2 from the germline V gene are SGHRS and YFSETQ. CDR3 in DNA: TGCGCCAGCAGCCCGCAGGGACAGCTAGACTTTGAAAAACTGTTTTTT. The encoded protein is CASSPQGQLDFEKLFF.

This clone showed up many times. The gene calls are TRBV7-8 and TRBJ1-1; 7 bases agree with TRBD1. Germline V gene lookup returns CDR1 SGHVS and CDR2 FQNEAQ. V lost 5 bases, J lost 0 bases, and 6 bases stayed unmatched. The CDR3 has 15 amino acids. CDR3 nucleotides: TGTGCCAGCAGCACCCCGGGACAGATGAACACTGAAGCTTTCTTT. Translation gives CASSTPGQMNTEAFF.

The gene calls are TRBV11-2 and TRBJ1-4; no firm D call. Germline V gives CDR1 SGHAT, CDR2 FQNNGV. The CDR3 totals 13 residues. Trimming took off 5 bases at V and 2 bases at J, with 6 bases between the two ends. CDR3 in DNA: TGTGCCAGCAGCCCTAGGACTAATGAAAAACTGTTTTTT. It codes for CASSPRTNEKLFF. The whole variable domain, remainder taken from reference TRBV11-2 and TRBJ1-4, is EAGVAQSPRYKIIEKRQSVAFWCNPISGHATLYWYQQILGQGPKLLIQFQNNGVVDDSQLPKDRFSAERLKGVDSTLKIQPAKLEDSAVYLCASSPRTNEKLFFGSGTQLSVL.

This chain links TRBV6-1 with TRBJ2-3, with a possible D match to TRBD2 (5 bases). The CDR3 contains 15 residues. Trimming shortened V by 4 bases and J by 2 bases, and 13 bases separated the two germline ends. Germline CDR1 and CDR2: MNHNS and SASEGT. The CDR3 sequence is CASSAGSWVTDTQYF. The DNA for the CDR3 is TGTGCCAGCAGTGCGGGGTCTTGGGTCACAGATACGCAGTATTTT.

The chain is built from TRBV5-1 and TRBJ1-2; 7 bases fit TRBD1. The junction had 9 bases not matched to a gene; V was cut back by 3 bases and J by 4 bases. In germline, CDR1 is SGHRS, CDR2 YFSETQ. The CDR3 loop spans 15 amino acids. Written as DNA, the CDR3 is TGCGCCAGCAGCTGGGTGCAGGGGGGCATCTATGGCTACACCTTC. Protein: CASSWVQGGIYGYTF.

This chain connects TRBV27 to TRBJ1-1; TRBD1 might be the D (5 bases). This CDR3 has 15 amino acids. V was cut by 5 bases and J by 0 bases, with 13 bases left in between. Germline V gene sequence: CDR1 MNHEY, CDR2 SMNVEV (reference sequence). The CDR3 is CASSQLTEMNTEAFF. The DNA for the CDR3 is TGTGCCAGCAGTCAACTGACAGAGATGAACACTGAAGCTTTCTTT.

This chain joins TRBV27 and TRBJ2-5, with 8 bases aligning to TRBD1. V lost 4 bases to trimming and J lost 4 bases; unmatched junction nucleotides: 5. From germline, CDR1 is MNHEY and CDR2 SMNVEV (reference sequence). CDR3 length: 14 amino acids. CDR3: CASSSDRGGETQYF. CDR3 sequence (DNA): TGTGCCAGCAGTTCTGACAGGGGTGGAGAGACCCAGTACTTC.

This clone showed up just once. The chain recombines TRBV6-5 with TRBJ2-7, with D perhaps TRBD1 or TRBD2 (6 bases each). This CDR3 comprises 14 residues. Trimming stripped 0 bases from V and 2 bases from J, with 8 bases between. Germline loops: CDR1 MNHEY, CDR2 SVGAGI. CDR3 amino acids: CASSYSEGAYEQYF. CDR3 in DNA: TGTGCCAGCAGTTACTCGGAGGGGGCCTACGAGCAGTACTTC.

This clone appeared a single time. This chain uses TRBV20-1 with TRBJ2-1; D remains unclear. Trimming stripped 3 bases from V and 4 bases from J, with 4 bases between. CDR1 is DFQATT and CDR2 is SNEGSKA in the germline V gene (reference sequence). The CDR3 runs 11 residues. CDR3 loop: CSASLYNEQFF. CDR3 in DNA: TGCAGTGCTAGTCTTTACAATGAGCAGTTCTTC.

CDR3 protein: CASSLVSTEAFF. The DNA of the CDR3 is TGTGCCAGCAGCTTAGTGTCCACTGAAGCTTTCTTT. The V call is TRBV7-9, the J call TRBJ1-1; D is uncertain. Trimming stripped 1 base from V and 4 bases from J, with 4 bases between. CDR3 length: 12 amino acids. Germline-derived CDR1 and CDR2 are SEHNR and FQNEAQ (reference sequence).

The CDR3 coding sequence is TGTGCCAGCAGCTTGGACGGCACCGGGGAGCTGTTTTTT. Its translation is CASSLDGTGELFF. V usage is TRBV7-9 and J usage is TRBJ2-2; the D is unclear. The CDR3 sequence is 13 residues long. Trimming took off 3 bases at V and 4 bases at J, with 6 bases between the two ends. In germline, CDR1 is SEHNR, CDR2 FQNEAQ (reference sequence).

The CDR3 sequence: CASSFVAGAGQPQHF. The DNA for the CDR3 is TGTGCCAGCAGCTTCGTGGCAGGGGCCGGTCAGCCCCAGCATTTT. The V and J genes are TRBV5-5 and TRBJ1-5; a weak D match, TRBD1 (6 bases). The V gene lost 2 bases and the J gene lost 6 bases, with 15 bases spanning the gap. The CDR3 has 15 residues. Germline loops: CDR1 SGHKS, CDR2 YYEKEE (reference sequence).

This chain connects TRBV7-8 to TRBJ2-7; D ambiguous. V was trimmed by 1 base and J by 5 bases, leaving 12 bases between them. This CDR3 comprises 14 residues. CDR1 SGHVS and CDR2 FQNEAQ come from the germline V gene. The CDR3 nucleotides are TGTGCCAGCAGCTTAGTCTCAAGTGCAAACGAGCAGTACTTC. This translates into CASSLVSSANEQYF.

This rearrangement joins TRBV9 to TRBJ1-1; possibly TRBD1 for D (6 bases). This CDR3 comprises 14 residues. Trimming left V 4 bases short and J 0 bases short, with 10 bases between. Germline values: CDR1 SGDLS, CDR2 YYNGEE. CDR3 sequence: CASSTDSMNTEAFF. CDR3 sequence (DNA): TGTGCCAGCAGCACGGACAGCATGAACACTGAAGCTTTCTTT.

V is TRBV6-1 and J is TRBJ2-7; no definite D call. Germline CDR1 MNHNS, CDR2 SASEGT. The length of the CDR3 is 13 residues. V lost 0 bases and J lost 7, with 10 bases in between. The CDR3 spells CASSEAWAREQYF. The CDR3 DNA reads TGTGCCAGCAGTGAAGCGTGGGCCCGGGAGCAGTACTTC.

The chain is built from TRBV19 and TRBJ1-1; unclear D gene. V dropped 1 base and J dropped 7 bases, with 7 bases sitting between them. Looked up from germline, CDR1 is LNHDA and CDR2 is SQIVND (reference sequence). This CDR3 region has 12 residues. The CDR3 bases are TGTGCCAGTAGTATAGGGGGAGGTGAAGCTTTCTTT. Translating it yields CASSIGGGEAFF.

The V and J genes are TRBV29-1 and TRBJ1-1; the match to TRBD1 covers 7 bases. V was pared by 3 bases and J by 4 bases, with 2 bases of the junction left unmatched. Germline V lookup: CDR1 SQVTM, CDR2 ANQGSEA. The CDR3 covers 12 residues. The DNA for the CDR3 is TGCAGCGTTGAGTCAGGGGGCACTGAAGCTTTCTTT. Its translation: CSVESGGTEAFF.